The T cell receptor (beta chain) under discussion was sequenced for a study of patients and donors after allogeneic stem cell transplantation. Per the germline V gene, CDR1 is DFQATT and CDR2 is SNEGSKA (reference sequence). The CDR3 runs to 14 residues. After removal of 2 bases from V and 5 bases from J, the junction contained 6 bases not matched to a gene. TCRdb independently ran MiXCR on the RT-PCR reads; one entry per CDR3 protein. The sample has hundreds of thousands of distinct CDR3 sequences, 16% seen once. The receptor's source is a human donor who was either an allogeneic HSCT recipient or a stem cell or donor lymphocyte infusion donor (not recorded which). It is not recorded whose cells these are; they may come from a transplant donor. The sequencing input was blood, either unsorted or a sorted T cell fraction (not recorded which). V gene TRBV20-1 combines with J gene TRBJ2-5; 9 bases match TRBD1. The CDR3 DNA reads TGCAGTGCTAGATACAGGGGGCAGCGGGAGACCCAGTACTTC. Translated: CSARYRGQRETQYF.